This entry is about one TCR beta chain. The antigen is undetermined. Trimming left V 0 bases short and J 2 bases short, with 11 bases between. The CDR3 has 16 amino acids. Germline CDR1 and CDR2: LGHNT and FRNRAP. This specimen belongs to a study of OX40 agonist ivuxolimab in advanced cancers. Whole-study findings and limits: Mean expanded clone counts were higher in CD8+ than CD4+ T cells.

Sequencing was performed with immunoSEQ multiplex PCR; in TCRdb, only in-frame clones are kept and a portion is missing. The sample has 55,000 to 85,000 clones; approximately 90% are singletons. The clonotype originates from an adult with an advanced solid tumor such as melanoma, head and neck, liver or kidney cancer. The V call is TRBV12-5, the J call TRBJ2-1; weak D call: TRBD1 (5 bases). The sample in question was CD4+ or CD8+ T cells sorted from blood, obtained in a trial of the OX40 agonist ivuxolimab. CDR3 bases: TGTGCTAGTGGTTTGGTACGACAGCCGGCCTACAATGAGCAGTTCTTC. It specifies CASGLVRQPAYNEQFF.